This T cell receptor beta chain was obtained from a study of PD-1 blockade in classical Hodgkin lymphoma. Method: immunoSEQ multiplex PCR; TCRdb's copy keeps in-frame clones and lacks some. Of 75,000 to 100,000 clones in the sample, roughly 91% were seen once. The time point here: cycle 4 day 1 (C4D1), after less than 7 weeks of nivolumab. Following autologous stem cell transplantation, relapse occurred in every patient, and exposure to brentuximab vedotin varied. Sequenced material: peripheral blood mononuclear cells (PBMCs), taken before the fourth cycle of nivolumab. The TCR sequence derives from a human donor with classical Hodgkin lymphoma.

DNA of the CDR3: TGTGCCACTATAACAAATGAAAAACTGTTTTTT. Translating it yields CATITNEKLFF. The chain has TRBV21-1 and TRBJ1-4. TRBV21-1 represents a pseudogene. The length of the CDR3 is 11 residues.